The rows below give T cell receptor beta chains drawn from one sample of a study of T cell responses to AZD1222 COVID-19 vaccine. Assay used: immunoSEQ multiplex PCR; TCRdb lists only in-frame clones, some missing. The table records 60,000 to 100,000 clones, about 90% of them present only once. Here the sequenced sample was peripheral blood, taken on day 0 of AZD1222 vaccination. The source is an adult in good health. Both conserved end residues are part of each CDR3. D genes are given only for firm matches. Some rows have no size entry. The others give once, few or many, or a class for an expanded clone.

d_call clone_size j_call v_call cdr3_nt cdr3_aa
NA NA TRBJ1-3 TRBV5-4 TGTGCCAGCAGCTTGGCCGGGGGAAGAACTGGAAACACCATATATTTT CASSLAGGRTGNTIYF
TRBD2 NA TRBJ2-7 TRBV27 TGTGCCAGCAGTTTATCGTACGCGGGAGCCTCTGCCGAGCAGTACTTC CASSLSYAGASAEQYF
NA NA TRBJ2-6 TRBV30 TGTGCCTGGAGGACTAGCTCTGGGGCCAACGTCCTGACTTTC CAWRTSSGANVLTF
NA NA TRBJ2-7 TRBV3-1/TRBV3-2 TGTGCCAGCAGCCCGTCGGGCTACTCAGAGCAGTACTTC CASSPSGYSEQYF
TRBD1 NA TRBJ1-2 TRBV28 TGTGCCAGCAGTTTCGGGACAGCCTATGGCTACACCTTC CASSFGTAYGYTF
NA NA TRBJ2-5 TRBV13 TGTGCCAGCAGCTCCGGAAGAGGGTATCAAGAGACCCAGTACTTC CASSSGRGYQETQYF
TRBD2 NA TRBJ2-1 TRBV13 TGTGCCAGCAGCCCCCGGGGTTGGCGGGAGGGCCTTAGGGGGAATGAGCAGTTCTTC CASSPRGWREGLRGNEQFF
NA NA TRBJ1-5 TRBV11-2 TGTGCCAGACTAAGTACAGGTGTAGATAGCAATCAGCCCCAGCATTTT CARLSTGVDSNQPQHF
TRBD2 NA TRBJ2-1 TRBV11-2 TGTGCCAGCAGCACTAGGGGGGGGACTAGCGGACGAGGAAATGAGCAGTTCTTC CASSTRGGTSGRGNEQFF
NA NA TRBJ2-7 TRBV30 TGTGCCCGGAGGGGGAGACAGGTCATCTCCTACGAGCAGTACTTC CARRGRQVISYEQYF
NA NA TRBJ2-7 TRBV3-1/TRBV3-2 TGTGCCAGCAGCCAAGTGGATGGGCTCGAGCAGTACTTC CASSQVDGLEQYF
NA NA TRBJ2-1 TRBV12-5 TGTGCTAGTGGTTTGTGGGGCCTTCTTTATGAGCAGTTCTTC CASGLWGLLYEQFF
NA NA TRBJ2-5 TRBV11-3 TGTGCCAGCAGCTCCCTGGGGATTAACTGGCGGCACCAAGAGACCCAGTACTTC CASSSLGINWRHQETQYF
NA NA TRBJ1-5 TRBV2 TGTGCCAGCAGTGGAACAGGGAACCAGCCCCAGCATTTT CASSGTGNQPQHF
NA NA TRBJ2-3 TRBV7-2 TGTGCCAGCAGCCCTCCGACTTCCCGACTGGGGGATACGCAGTATTTT CASSPPTSRLGDTQYF
TRBD1 once TRBJ2-1 TRBV28 TGTGCCAGCAGTCCCATTACAGGGGGTTACAATGAGCAGTTCTTC CASSPITGGYNEQFF
NA NA TRBJ2-7 TRBV27 TGTGCCAGCAGTTTACGAGGCCAGGGGATCAACAAGTTC CASSLRGQGINKF
TRBD2 NA TRBJ2-3 TRBV24-1 TGTGCCACCAGTGATCGCTCCGGGACTAGCGGGATCTCAGATACGCAGTATTTT CATSDRSGTSGISDTQYF
NA NA TRBJ2-7 TRBV4-1 TGCGCCAGCAGCCAGACAGAACGGGGGCCTGAGCAGTACTTC CASSQTERGPEQYF
NA NA TRBJ1-2 TRBV28 TGTGCCAGCTTTAACAACTATGGCTACACCTTC CASFNNYGYTF
TRBD2 NA TRBJ2-1 TRBV9 TGTGCCAGCAGCAAGAAGCGGGAGGCGTCGAATGAGCAGTTCTTC CASSKKREASNEQFF
NA once TRBJ1-4 TRBV5-1 TGCGCCAGCAGCCAGAGTAGGACAACTAATGAAAAACTGTTTTTT CASSQSRTTNEKLFF
TRBD1 NA TRBJ1-1 TRBV5-1 TGCGCCAGCAGCTTGGTAACAGGGGTAGGTATGAACACTGAAGCTTTCTTT CASSLVTGVGMNTEAFF
NA NA TRBJ1-1 TRBV19 TGTGCCAGTAGAGAAGGAGGGGACGATGAAGCTTTCTTT CASREGGDDEAFF
NA NA TRBJ2-5 TRBV5-1 TGCGCCAGCAGCTTGGGGTCCGGCGGCCAAGAGACCCAGTACTTC CASSLGSGGQETQYF
NA NA TRBJ1-4 TRBV5-4 TGTGCCAGCAGCTTTGACAGCTTTAATGAAAAACTGTTTTTT CASSFDSFNEKLFF
NA NA TRBJ2-1 TRBV4-2 TGTGCCAGCAGCACCCGCCCTATGCCCAATGAGCAGTTCTTC CASSTRPMPNEQFF
NA NA TRBJ2-7 TRBV29-1 TGCAGCGTTGAGATAGGCGGGACCCTTACCGAGGAGCAGTACTTC CSVEIGGTLTEEQYF
NA NA TRBJ1-1 TRBV11-3 TGTGCCAGCAGCTTACGTGGTATCACTGAAGCTTTCTTT CASSLRGITEAFF
TRBD1 NA TRBJ1-2 TRBV14 TGTGCCAGCAGCCAAGAGTTGACAGGGAACTATGGCTACACCTTC CASSQELTGNYGYTF
TRBD2 NA TRBJ2-1 TRBV11-3 TGTGCCAGCAGACAACGGACTAGCGGGAACAATGAGCAGTTCTTC CASRQRTSGNNEQFF
NA NA TRBJ2-3 TRBV6-1 TGTGCCAGCAGTGAAAATGACATTAGCACAGATACGCAGTATTTT CASSENDISTDTQYF
TRBD2 NA TRBJ2-1 TRBV5-1 TGCGCCAGCAGCTGGGGCGGGAGGAGGAATGAGCAGTTCTTC CASSWGGRRNEQFF
TRBD1 NA TRBJ2-3 TRBV27 TGTGCCAGCAGTCGGGACAGAGGCACAGATACGCAGTATTTT CASSRDRGTDTQYF
TRBD2 NA TRBJ2-4 TRBV11-3 TGTGCCAGCAGCTACGGAAGGACTAGCGGTCCGGAAAACATTCAGTACTTC CASSYGRTSGPENIQYF
TRBD2 few TRBJ2-1 TRBV5-6 TGTGCCAGCAGTAAGCCGGGACTAGCGGACAATGAGCAGTTCTTC CASSKPGLADNEQFF
TRBD1 NA TRBJ1-2 TRBV29-1 TGCAGCGTTCTGCCAGGGGGAAGGGGCTACACCTTC CSVLPGGRGYTF
TRBD1 few TRBJ2-2 TRBV11-3 TGTGCCAGCAGCTTAGGGGACAGTATGAGCACCGGGGAGCTGTTTTTT CASSLGDSMSTGELFF
NA NA TRBJ2-6 TRBV7-2 TGTGCCAGCAGCCCGACAGCCTCTGGGGCCAACGTCCTGACTTTC CASSPTASGANVLTF
TRBD2 NA TRBJ2-1 TRBV5-4 TGTGCCAGCAGCTTGTCGACTAGCGGTTACAATGAGCAGTTCTTC CASSLSTSGYNEQFF
NA NA TRBJ1-3 TRBV9 TGTGCCAGCAGCGTAGAAGGGGCGGGAAACACCATATATTTT CASSVEGAGNTIYF
NA NA TRBJ2-3 TRBV9 TGTGCCAGCAGCGTAGCAGCGACTAGCACAGATACGCAGTATTTT CASSVAATSTDTQYF
TRBD1 NA TRBJ2-7 TRBV30 TGTGCCTGGAGTGAGACAGGGGGCCACGAGCAGTACTTC CAWSETGGHEQYF
NA few TRBJ1-6 TRBV7-9 TGTGCCAGCAGCGGAGAACATAGGGATTCACCCCTCCACTTT CASSGEHRDSPLHF
NA few TRBJ2-2 TRBV9 TGTGCCAGCAGCGCTCACGCAGCACCCAGGGACACCGGGGAGCTGTTTTTT CASSAHAAPRDTGELFF
TRBD2 once TRBJ2-1 TRBV7-9 TGTGCCAGCAGCTTAACTAGCGGGAGCAATGAGCAGTTCTTC CASSLTSGSNEQFF
TRBD1 NA TRBJ1-1 TRBV5-6 TGTGCCAGCATTACGACAGGGGGCACTGAAGCTTTCTTT CASITTGGTEAFF
NA NA TRBJ2-5 TRBV2 TGTGCCACCCGGTTTTGGGGTCAAGAGACCCAGTACTTC CATRFWGQETQYF